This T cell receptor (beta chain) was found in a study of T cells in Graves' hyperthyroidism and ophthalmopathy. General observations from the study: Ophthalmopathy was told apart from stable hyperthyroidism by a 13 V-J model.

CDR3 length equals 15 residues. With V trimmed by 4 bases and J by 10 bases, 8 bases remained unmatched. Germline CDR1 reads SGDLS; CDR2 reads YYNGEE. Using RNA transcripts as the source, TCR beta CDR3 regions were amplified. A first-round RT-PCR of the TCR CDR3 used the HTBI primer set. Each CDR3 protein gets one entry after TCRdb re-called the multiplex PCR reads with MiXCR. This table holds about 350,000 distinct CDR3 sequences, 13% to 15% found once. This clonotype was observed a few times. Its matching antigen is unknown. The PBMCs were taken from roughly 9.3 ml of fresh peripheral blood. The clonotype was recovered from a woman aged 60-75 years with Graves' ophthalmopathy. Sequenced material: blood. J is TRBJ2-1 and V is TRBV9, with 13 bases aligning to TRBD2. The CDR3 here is CASSWTSGRGEEQFF. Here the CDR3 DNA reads TGTGCCAGCAGCTGGACTAGCGGGAGAGGTGAGGAGCAGTTCTTC.